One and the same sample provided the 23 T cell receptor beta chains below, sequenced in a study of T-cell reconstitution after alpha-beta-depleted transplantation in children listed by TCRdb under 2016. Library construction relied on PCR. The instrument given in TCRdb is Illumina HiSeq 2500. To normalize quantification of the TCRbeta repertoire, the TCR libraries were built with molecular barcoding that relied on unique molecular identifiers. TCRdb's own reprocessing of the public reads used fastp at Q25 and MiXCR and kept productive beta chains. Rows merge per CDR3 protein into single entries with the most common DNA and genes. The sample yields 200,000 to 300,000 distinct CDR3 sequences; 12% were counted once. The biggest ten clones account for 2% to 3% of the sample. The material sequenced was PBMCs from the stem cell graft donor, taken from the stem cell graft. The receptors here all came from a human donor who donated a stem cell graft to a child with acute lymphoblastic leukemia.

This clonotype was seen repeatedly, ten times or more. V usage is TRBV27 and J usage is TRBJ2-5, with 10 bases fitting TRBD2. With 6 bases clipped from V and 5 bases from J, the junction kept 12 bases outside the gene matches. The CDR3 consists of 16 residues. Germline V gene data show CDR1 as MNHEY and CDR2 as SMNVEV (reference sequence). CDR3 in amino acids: CASSPLAGDPRETQYF. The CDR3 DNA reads TGTGCCAGCAGCCCTCTAGCGGGGGACCCCCGGGAGACCCAGTACTTC.

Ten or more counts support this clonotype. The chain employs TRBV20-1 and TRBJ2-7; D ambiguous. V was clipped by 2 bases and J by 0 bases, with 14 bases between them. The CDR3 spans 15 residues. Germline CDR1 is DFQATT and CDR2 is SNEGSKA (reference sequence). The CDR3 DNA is TGCAGTGCTAGAATCCTCGGCGTCAGCTCCTACGAGCAGTACTTC. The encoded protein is CSARILGVSSYEQYF.

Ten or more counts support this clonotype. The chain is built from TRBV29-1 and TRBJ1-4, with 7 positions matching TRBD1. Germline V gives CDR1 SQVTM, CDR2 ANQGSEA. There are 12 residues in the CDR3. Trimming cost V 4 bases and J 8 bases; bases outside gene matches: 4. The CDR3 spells CSVGQGAEKLFF. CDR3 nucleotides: TGCAGCGTTGGACAGGGTGCCGAAAAACTGTTTTTT.

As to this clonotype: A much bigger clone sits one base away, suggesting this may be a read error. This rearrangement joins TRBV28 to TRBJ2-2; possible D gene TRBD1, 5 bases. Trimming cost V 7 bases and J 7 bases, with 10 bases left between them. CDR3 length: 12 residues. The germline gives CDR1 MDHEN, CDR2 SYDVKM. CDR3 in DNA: TGTGCCAGCACTCATAGGGGCGGGGAGCTGTTTTTT. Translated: CASTHRGGELFF.

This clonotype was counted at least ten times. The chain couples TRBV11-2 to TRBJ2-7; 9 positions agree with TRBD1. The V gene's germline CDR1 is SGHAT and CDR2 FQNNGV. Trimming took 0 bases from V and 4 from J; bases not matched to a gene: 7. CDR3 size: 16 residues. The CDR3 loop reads CASSLDPGTGIYEQYF. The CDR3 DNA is TGTGCCAGCAGCTTAGACCCCGGGACAGGGATATACGAGCAGTACTTC.

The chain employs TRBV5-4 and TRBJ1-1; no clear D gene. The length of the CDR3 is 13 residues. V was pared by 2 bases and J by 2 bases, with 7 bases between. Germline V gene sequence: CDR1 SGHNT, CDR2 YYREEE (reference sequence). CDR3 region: CASSFDLNTEAFF. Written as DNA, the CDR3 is TGTGCCAGCAGCTTCGACCTCAACACTGAAGCTTTCTTT.

CDR3 amino acids: CAWSQGRNTEAFF. DNA for the CDR3: TGTGCCTGGAGCCAGGGTCGGAACACTGAAGCTTTCTTT. V usage is TRBV30 and J usage is TRBJ1-1; D is possibly TRBD1 (5 bases). Germline CDR1 and CDR2: GTSNPN and SVGIG (reference sequence). The CDR3 is 13 amino acids. Trimming removed 3 bases from V and 1 base from J, with 9 bases in between. Full variable domain (remainder filled in from reference TRBV30 and TRBJ1-1): SQTIHQWPATLVQPVGSPLSLECTVEGTSNPNLYWYRQAAGRGLQLLFYSVGIGQISSEVPQNLSASRPQDRQFILSSKKLLLSDSGFYLCAWSQGRNTEAFFGQGTRLTVV.

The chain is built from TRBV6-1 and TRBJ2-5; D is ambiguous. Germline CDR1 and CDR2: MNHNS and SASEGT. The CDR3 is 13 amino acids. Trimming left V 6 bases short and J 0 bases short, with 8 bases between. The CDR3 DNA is TGTGCCAGCAGAACCGGGCACCAAGAGACCCAGTACTTC. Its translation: CASRTGHQETQYF.

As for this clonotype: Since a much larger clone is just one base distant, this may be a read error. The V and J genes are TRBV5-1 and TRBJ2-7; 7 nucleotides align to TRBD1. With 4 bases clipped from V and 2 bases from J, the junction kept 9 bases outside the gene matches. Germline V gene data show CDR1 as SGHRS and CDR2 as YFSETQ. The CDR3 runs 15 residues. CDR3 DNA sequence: TGCGCCAGCAGCACACTCGGGGACAGCGCCTACGAGCAGTACTTC. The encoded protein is CASSTLGDSAYEQYF.

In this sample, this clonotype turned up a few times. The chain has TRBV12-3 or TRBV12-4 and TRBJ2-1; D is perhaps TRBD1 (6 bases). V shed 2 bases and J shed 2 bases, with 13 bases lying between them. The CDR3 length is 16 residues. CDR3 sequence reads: CASSLLAGVTYNEQFF. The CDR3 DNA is TGTGCCAGCAGTTTACTGGCAGGGGTTACCTACAATGAGCAGTTCTTC.

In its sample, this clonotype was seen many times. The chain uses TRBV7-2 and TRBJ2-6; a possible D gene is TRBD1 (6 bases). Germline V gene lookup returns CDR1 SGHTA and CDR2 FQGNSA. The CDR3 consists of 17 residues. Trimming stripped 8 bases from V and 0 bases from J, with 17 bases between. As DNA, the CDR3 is TGTGCCAGCTCAAGACGGGACACTGCCTCTGGGGCCAACGTCCTGACTTTC. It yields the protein CASSRRDTASGANVLTF.

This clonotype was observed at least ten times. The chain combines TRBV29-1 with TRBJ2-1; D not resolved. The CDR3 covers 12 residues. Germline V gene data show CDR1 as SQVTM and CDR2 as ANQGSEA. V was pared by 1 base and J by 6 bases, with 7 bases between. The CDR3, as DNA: TGCAGCGTTGAAGCCCGGCCCAATGAGCAGTTCTTC. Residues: CSVEARPNEQFF.

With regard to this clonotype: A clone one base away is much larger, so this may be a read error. The CDR3 nucleotides read TGCAGTGCTAGAGACCTACAGGGGAAGGGTGGCGACACCTTC. Translation: CSARDLQGKGGDTF. This chain links TRBV20-1 with TRBJ1-2; 7 positions match TRBD1. The CDR3 spans 14 residues. The V gene's germline CDR1 is DFQATT and CDR2 SNEGSKA (reference sequence).

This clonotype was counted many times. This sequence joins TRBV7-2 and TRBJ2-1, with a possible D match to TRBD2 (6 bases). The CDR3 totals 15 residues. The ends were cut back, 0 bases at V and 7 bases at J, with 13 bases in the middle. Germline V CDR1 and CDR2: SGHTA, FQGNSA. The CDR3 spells CASSLAAGDRNEQFF. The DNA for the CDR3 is TGTGCCAGCAGCTTAGCAGCGGGCGACCGTAATGAGCAGTTCTTC.

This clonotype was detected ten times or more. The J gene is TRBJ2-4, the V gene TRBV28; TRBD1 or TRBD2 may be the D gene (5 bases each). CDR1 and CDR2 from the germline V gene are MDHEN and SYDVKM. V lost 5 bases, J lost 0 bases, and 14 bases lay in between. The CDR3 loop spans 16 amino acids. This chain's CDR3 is CASSLRDGLAKNIQYF. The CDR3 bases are TGTGCCAGCAGTCTACGGGACGGCCTAGCCAAAAACATTCAGTACTTC.

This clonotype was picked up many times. CDR3 DNA: TGTGCCAGCAGTATCATGATGGTGGGGTCCACAGATACGCAGTATTTT. This sequence encodes CASSIMMVGSTDTQYF. This chain links TRBV27 with TRBJ2-3; D uncertain. The CDR3 spans 16 residues. Trimming stripped 5 bases from V and 2 bases from J, with 17 bases between. Germline CDR1 and CDR2: MNHEY and SMNVEV (reference sequence).

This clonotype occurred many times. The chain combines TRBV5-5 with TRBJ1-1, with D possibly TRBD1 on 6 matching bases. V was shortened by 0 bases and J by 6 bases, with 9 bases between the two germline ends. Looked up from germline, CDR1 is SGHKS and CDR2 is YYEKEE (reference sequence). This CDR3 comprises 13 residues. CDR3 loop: CASSLGGASEAFF. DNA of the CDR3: TGTGCCAGCAGCTTGGGGGGGGCTTCTGAAGCTTTCTTT. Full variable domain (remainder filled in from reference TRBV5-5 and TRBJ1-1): DAGVTQSPTHLIKTRGQQVTLRCSPISGHKSVSWYQQVLGQGPQFIFQYYEKEERGRGNFPDRFSARQFPNYSSELNVNALLLGDSALYLCASSLGGASEAFFGQGTRLTVV.

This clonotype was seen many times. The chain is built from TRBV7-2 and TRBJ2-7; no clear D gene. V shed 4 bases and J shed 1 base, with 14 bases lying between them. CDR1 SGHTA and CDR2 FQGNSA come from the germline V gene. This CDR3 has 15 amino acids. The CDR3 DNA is TGTGCCAGCAGCTCCTATGGACCTGCGTCCTACGAGCAGTACTTC. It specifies CASSSYGPASYEQYF. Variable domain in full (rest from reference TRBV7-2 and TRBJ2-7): GAGVSQSPSNKVTEKGKDVELRCDPISGHTALYWYRQSLGQGLEFLIYFQGNSAPDKSGLPSDRFSAERTGGSVSTLTIQRTQQEDSAVYLCASSSYGPASYEQYFGPGTRLTVT.

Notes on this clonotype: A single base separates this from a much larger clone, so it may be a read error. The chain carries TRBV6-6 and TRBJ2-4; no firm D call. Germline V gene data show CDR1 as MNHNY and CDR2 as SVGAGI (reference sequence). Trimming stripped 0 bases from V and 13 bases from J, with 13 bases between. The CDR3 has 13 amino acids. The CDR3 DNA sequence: TGTGCCAGCAGTTACTCGAGTACAGCGTGCCAGTACTTC. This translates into CASSYSSTACQYF.

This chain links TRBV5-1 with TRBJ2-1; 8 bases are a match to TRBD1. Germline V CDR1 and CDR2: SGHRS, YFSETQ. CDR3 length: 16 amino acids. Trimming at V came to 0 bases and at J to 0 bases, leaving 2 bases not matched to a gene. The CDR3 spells CASSLDRGSSYNEQFF. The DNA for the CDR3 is TGCGCCAGCAGCTTGGACAGGGGGAGCTCCTACAATGAGCAGTTCTTC.

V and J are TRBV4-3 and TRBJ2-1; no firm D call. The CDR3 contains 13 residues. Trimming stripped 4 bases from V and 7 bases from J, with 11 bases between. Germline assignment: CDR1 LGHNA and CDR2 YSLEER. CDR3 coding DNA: TGCGCCAGCAGCCCCCACGCCGGGAATGAGCAGTTCTTC. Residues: CASSPHAGNEQFF.

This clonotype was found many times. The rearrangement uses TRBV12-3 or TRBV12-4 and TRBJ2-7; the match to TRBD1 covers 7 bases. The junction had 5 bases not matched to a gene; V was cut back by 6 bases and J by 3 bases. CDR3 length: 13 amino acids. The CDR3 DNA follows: TGTGCCAGCAGCGGGACAGAGTACTACGAGCAGTACTTC. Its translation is CASSGTEYYEQYF.

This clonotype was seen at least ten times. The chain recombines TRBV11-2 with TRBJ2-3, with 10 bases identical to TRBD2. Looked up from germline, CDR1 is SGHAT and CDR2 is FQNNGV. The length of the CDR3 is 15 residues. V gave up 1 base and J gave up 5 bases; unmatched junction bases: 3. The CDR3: CASSLGVAGGDTQYF. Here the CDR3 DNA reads TGTGCCAGCAGCTTAGGAGTAGCGGGAGGAGATACGCAGTATTTT.